This T cell receptor (beta chain) was observed in a study of PD-1 blockade in classical Hodgkin lymphoma. For the study at large: The study gave patients nivolumab 3 mg/kg intravenously every 2 weeks. Study results and limitations: TCR diversity in CD4+, not CD8+, cells rose significantly by C4D1. Exclusion was the outcome for patients who began nivolumab under 1 year after ASCT.

Each patient's relapse followed autologous stem cell transplantation, and brentuximab vedotin exposure varied. Classifying best responses yielded complete response, partial response or progressive disease. Concerning this clone: Its antigen is currently unknown.

This CDR3 region has 14 residues. V shed 0 bases and J shed 8 bases, with 11 bases lying between them. From germline, CDR1 is SGHRS and CDR2 YFSETQ. Only in-frame clones appear in the TCRdb table, and some are missing; sequencing was by immunoSEQ multiplex PCR. In the table there are some 38,000 clones, more than 65% of which are singletons. The TCR comes from a human donor with classical Hodgkin lymphoma. Source: peripheral blood mononuclear cells (PBMCs), taken before the second cycle of nivolumab. The chain combines TRBV5-1 with TRBJ1-4, with D possibly TRBD1 on 5 matching bases. The CDR3 bases are TGCGCCAGCAGCTTGGGAGACGAGGGGGAAAAACTGTTTTTT. Its translation is CASSLGDEGEKLFF. Filled out from reference TRBV5-1 and TRBJ1-4, the complete variable domain reads KAGVTQTPRYLIKTRGQQVTLSCSPISGHRSVSWYQQTPGQGLQFLFEYFSETQRNKGNFPGRFSGRQFSNSRSEMNVSTLELGDSALYLCASSLGDEGEKLFFGSGTQLSVL.